This T cell receptor (beta chain) appears in the sequencing data of a study of blood T cell repertoires in COVID-19. Study context: The United States, Italy and Spain supplied acute and convalescent COVID-19 samples.

V lost 3 bases and J lost 6, with 10 bases in between. CDR3 size: 13 residues. Data came from immunoSEQ multiplex PCR; TCRdb stores just in-frame clones and leaves some out. There are some 260,000 clones in the sample; 65% to 80% occur only once, and over 3% lies in the top ten. The specimen was peripheral blood. The V call is TRBV12-3 or TRBV12-4, the J call TRBJ2-3; D may be TRBD1 (5 bases). The TCR originated in a woman in her thirties or forties with active or convalescent COVID-19. The CDR3 here is CASSFPGKDTQYF. The DNA for the CDR3 is TGTGCCAGCAGTTTTCCAGGGAAGGATACGCAGTATTTT.